Below are 20 T cell receptor beta chains sequenced from a single sample in a study of response to subunit inactivated influenza vaccine. TCRdb used MiXCR to reprocess the RT-PCR reads, holding one entry per CDR3 protein. This sample yields approximately 700,000 distinct CDR3 sequences, of which less than 20% are seen a single time; 9.5% to 13% belongs to the top ten. The material was PBMCs from blood, obtained about 12 days after vaccination. The receptors stem from a man over 45 who received an inactivated influenza vaccine.

At least ten counts were recorded for this clonotype. The CDR3 DNA sequence: TGCAGCGTTACTGGACTAAGCCTTTCCGAGCAGTACTTC. Translated: CSVTGLSLSEQYF. The chain joins TRBV29-1 to TRBJ2-7; D possibly corresponds to TRBD2 (6 bases). The ends were cut back, 5 bases at V and 6 bases at J, with 17 bases in the middle. Germline assignment: CDR1 SQVTM and CDR2 ANQGSEA. The CDR3 runs to 13 residues.

The sample holds a few counts of this clonotype. As DNA, the CDR3 is TGTGCCATCAGGCTGGACGGGACTCGAGAGACCCAGTACTTC. Encoded protein: CAIRLDGTRETQYF. V gene TRBV10-3 combines with J gene TRBJ2-5; D is perhaps TRBD2 (6 bases). CDR1 is ENHRY and CDR2 is SYGVKD in the germline V gene. The length of the CDR3 is 14 residues. Trimming took off 6 bases at V and 4 bases at J, with 15 bases between the two ends.

This clonotype has a count of ten or more. The chain's CDR3 is CATSRDLRGQDNQPQHF. CDR3 DNA: TGTGCCACCAGCAGAGATTTGAGGGGACAGGACAATCAGCCCCAGCATTTT. V and J are TRBV15 and TRBJ1-5, with TRBD1 identical over 8 bases. V lost 0 bases, J lost 3 bases, and 7 bases stayed unmatched. The CDR3 contains 17 residues. Germline lookup yields CDR1 LNHNV and CDR2 YYDKDF (reference sequence).

This chain connects TRBV10-3 to TRBJ2-4, with D unclear. CDR3 length equals 18 residues. Germline loops: CDR1 ENHRY, CDR2 SYGVKD. V lost 4 bases to trimming and J lost 0 bases, with 19 bases between them. In nucleotides, the CDR3 is TGTGCCATCAGTGTGGCAATTGGGCAAACACTAGCCAAAAACATTCAGTACTTC. Translation: CAISVAIGQTLAKNIQYF.

In its sample, this clonotype was seen a few times. The rearrangement joins TRBV24-1 to TRBJ2-3; 10 bases align to TRBD2. The V and J ends lost 9 bases and 0 bases, in that order; junction bases with no gene match: 11. This CDR3 is 17 amino acids long. The V gene's germline CDR1 is KGHDR and CDR2 SFDVKD. Here the CDR3 reads CATFLVAGGPSTDTQYF. CDR3 bases: TGTGCCACCTTTTTGGTAGCGGGAGGCCCTAGCACAGATACGCAGTATTTT.

Judged by abundance, this clonotype is medium-sized (0.01 to 0.1%). This chain joins TRBV20-1 and TRBJ2-3, with 10 bases identical to TRBD2. Germline loops: CDR1 DFQATT, CDR2 SNEGSKA (reference sequence). The CDR3 sequence is 15 residues long. The junction had 4 bases not matched to a gene; V was cut back by 4 bases and J by 0 bases. The CDR3 sequence: CSATGLAKSTDTQYF. CDR3 nucleotides: TGCAGTGCTACGGGACTAGCGAAGAGCACAGATACGCAGTATTTT.

The rearrangement links TRBV4-2 to TRBJ2-4, with no clear D. Germline V CDR1 and CDR2: LGHNA, YNFKEQ. This CDR3 comprises 13 residues. With 0 bases removed from V and 6 bases from J, the gap between germline ends came to 6 bases. The CDR3 sequence: CASSQDLGNIQYF. The DNA of the CDR3 is TGTGCCAGCAGCCAAGACCTGGGAAACATTCAGTACTTC.

The genes are TRBV12-3 or TRBV12-4 and TRBJ2-3, with 8 nucleotides matching TRBD2. Losses at the gene ends were 3 bases for V and 4 bases for J; bases not matched to a gene: 6. The CDR3 consists of 15 residues. The CDR3 coding sequence is TGTGCCAGCAGTTTTGCGGGGGGAGGTGCAGATACGCAGTATTTT. Translation gives CASSFAGGGADTQYF.

This clonotype has a handful of counts. The rearrangement joins TRBV7-8 to TRBJ1-4; tentative D call: TRBD1 (5 bases). From germline, CDR1 is SGHVS and CDR2 FQNEAQ. Trimming left V 6 bases short and J 4 bases short, with 12 bases between. The CDR3 covers 14 residues. The CDR3 is CASRVDSNNEKLFF. The CDR3 coding sequence is TGTGCCAGCAGAGTTGACAGCAATAATGAAAAACTGTTTTTT.

The chain joins TRBV15 to TRBJ2-7; 11 bases line up with TRBD1. There are 15 residues in the CDR3. Germline V gene data show CDR1 as LNHNV and CDR2 as YYDKDF (reference sequence). The V segment lost 5 bases and the J segment 6 bases; nucleotides outside the gene matches: 9. The CDR3 loop is CATSRTGQGAREQYF. CDR3 DNA: TGTGCCACCAGCCGGACCGGACAGGGGGCGCGCGAGCAGTACTTC.

This clonotype has only one observation. A single base separates this from a much larger clone, so it may be a read error. The V call is TRBV12-3 or TRBV12-4, the J call TRBJ2-7, with D possibly TRBD1 on 5 matching bases. CDR3 length: 14 residues. V lost 5 bases and J 3 bases, leaving 14 bases between the germline ends. CDR3: CASSHRRQSYEQYF. The CDR3 nucleotides read TGTGCCAGCAGTCATCGTCGACAGAGCTACGAGCAGTACTTC.

The table lists this clonotype with many counts. The chain links TRBV5-1 to TRBJ1-6, with a possible D match to TRBD1 (6 bases). This CDR3 comprises 16 residues. Germline V gives CDR1 SGHRS, CDR2 YFSETQ. Trimming stripped 0 bases from V and 9 bases from J, with 16 bases between. DNA for the CDR3: TGCGCCAGCAGCTTGGCCGGGACACTGAGTGGTTCACCCCTCCACTTT. This gives the protein CASSLAGTLSGSPLHF.

CDR3 in amino acids: CSARDYRGRQPQHF. Here the CDR3 DNA reads TGCAGTGCTAGAGACTACAGGGGCAGACAGCCCCAGCATTTT. The chain couples TRBV20-1 to TRBJ1-5, with 7 bases lining up with TRBD1. V gave up 0 bases and J gave up 7 bases; unmatched junction bases: 6. CDR1 and CDR2 from the germline V gene are DFQATT and SNEGSKA (reference sequence). The length of the CDR3 is 14 residues.

This clonotype was recorded a few times. This sequence joins TRBV6-1 and TRBJ2-3, with D possibly TRBD1 on 6 matching bases. This CDR3 is 18 amino acids long. CDR1 is MNHNS, CDR2 SASEGT, per germline. Trimming left V 2 bases short and J 0 bases short, with 18 bases between. CDR3 sequence (DNA): TGTGCCAGCAGTGAATCCTTTGGGACAAATCCTAGCACAGATACGCAGTATTTT. Amino acids: CASSESFGTNPSTDTQYF.

With regard to this clonotype: Germline is not matched at one junction end, which may reflect a read error. The V call is TRBV28, the J call TRBJ1-5; 10 bases are a match to TRBD1. The CDR3 sequence is 17 residues long. Germline CDR1 reads MDHEN; CDR2 reads SYDVKM. The DNA for the CDR3 is TGTGCCAGCAGTATATGGACAGGGGGGAATAGCAATCAGCCCCAGCATTTT. Translating gives CASSIWTGGNSNQPQHF.

The table lists this clonotype with many counts. V gene TRBV7-6 combines with J gene TRBJ2-2, with 10 bases fitting TRBD2. The V segment lost 7 bases and the J segment 7 bases; nucleotides outside the gene matches: 12. Per germline, CDR1 SGHVS and CDR2 FNYEAQ. CDR3 length: 16 residues. In nucleotides, the CDR3 is TGTGCCAGCAAAGACGGCCTAGCGGGAGAAAACGGGGAGCTGTTTTTT. Translating it yields CASKDGLAGENGELFF.

This clonotype was detected only a few times. The rearrangement links TRBV18 to TRBJ2-3, with 11 bases fitting TRBD2. There are 17 residues in the CDR3. From germline, CDR1 is KGHSH and CDR2 LQKENI. J was trimmed by 2 bases and V by 1 base; bases with no gene match: 5. CDR3 bases: TGTGCCAGCTCACCACTAGGGACTAGCGGTACCACAGATACGCAGTATTTT. Residues: CASSPLGTSGTTDTQYF.

The sample holds a few counts of this clonotype. The chain recombines TRBV5-1 with TRBJ2-7; 9 bases are shared with TRBD1. CDR3 length: 16 amino acids. Trimming took 2 bases from V and 2 from J; bases not matched to a gene: 8. In germline, CDR1 is SGHRS, CDR2 YFSETQ. CDR3 DNA sequence: TGCGCCAGCAGCTTCTCTCTGGGACAGGGAACCTACGAGCAGTACTTC. It encodes CASSFSLGQGTYEQYF.

In this sample, this clonotype turned up a few times. This chain connects TRBV5-1 to TRBJ2-5; 7 bases fit TRBD1. Per the germline V gene, CDR1 is SGHRS and CDR2 is YFSETQ. V dropped 4 bases and J dropped 1; count of bases not matched to a gene: 10. This CDR3 is 16 amino acids long. The CDR3 is CASSRGVRQGQETQYF. In DNA form, the CDR3 reads TGCGCCAGCAGCCGTGGAGTCAGACAGGGCCAAGAGACCCAGTACTTC.

This clonotype was detected a few times. This chain joins TRBV20-1 and TRBJ2-3; TRBD1 or TRBD2 may be the D gene (6 bases each). V was cut by 4 bases and J by 5 bases, with 19 bases left in between. CDR1 is DFQATT and CDR2 is SNEGSKA in the germline V gene (reference sequence). There are 15 residues in the CDR3. The CDR3 sequence is CSANIGTLGRDTQYF. CDR3 coding DNA: TGCAGTGCTAACATCGGGACACTCGGGAGAGATACGCAGTATTTT.